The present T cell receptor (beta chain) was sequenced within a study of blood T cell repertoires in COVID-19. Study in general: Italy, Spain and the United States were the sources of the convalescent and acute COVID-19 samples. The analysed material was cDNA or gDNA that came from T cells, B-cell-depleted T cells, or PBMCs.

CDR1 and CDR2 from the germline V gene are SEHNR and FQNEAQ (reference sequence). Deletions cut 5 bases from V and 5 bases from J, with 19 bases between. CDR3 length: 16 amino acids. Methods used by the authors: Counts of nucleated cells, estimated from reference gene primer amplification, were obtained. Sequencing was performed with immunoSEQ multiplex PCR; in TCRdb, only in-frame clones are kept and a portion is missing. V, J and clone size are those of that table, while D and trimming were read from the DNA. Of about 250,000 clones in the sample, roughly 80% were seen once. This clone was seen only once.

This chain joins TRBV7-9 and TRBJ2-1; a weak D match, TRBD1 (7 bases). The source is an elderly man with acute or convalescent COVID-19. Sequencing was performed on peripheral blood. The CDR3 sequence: CASSQPLGRGDNEQFF. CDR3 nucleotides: TGTGCCAGCAGCCAGCCCCTTGGCAGGGGGGACAATGAGCAGTTCTTC.